This T cell receptor (beta chain) was sequenced for a study of breast tumors, draining lymph nodes, adjacent tissues. MiXCR was run by TCRdb on the multiplex PCR reads, yielding one entry per CDR3 protein. The sample lists approximately 15,000 distinct CDR3 sequences, over 55% occurring once. Trimming cost V 10 bases and J 0 bases; bases outside gene matches: 11. This CDR3 contains 15 residues. In germline, CDR1 is SGHVS, CDR2 FQNEAQ. Sequences were obtained from tumor-adjacent breast tissue. The genes are TRBV7-8 and TRBJ1-1; 7 nucleotides line up with TRBD1. This TCR was sampled from a female donor with breast cancer. Some clones in this sample may be carry-over from other donors' samples. The CDR3 is CATADRRSMNTEAFF. For the CDR3, the DNA is TGTGCCACCGCGGACAGGCGAAGTATGAACACTGAAGCTTTCTTT.